This TCR beta chain was recovered during a study of glioma-infiltrating T cells. Study context: Low-grade gliomas were grade II; glioblastomas were grade IV at initial diagnosis. Glioma patients had dexamethasone for six or fewer days before surgery. Study findings and constraints: Gliomas, especially low-grade, showed above-expected tissue-blood divergence; non-neoplastic patients showed below.

The iRepertoire nested amplicon-rescue multiplex PCR amplified TCR alpha and beta CDR3s from RNA. One-step reverse transcription and amplification started from around 100-400 ng of tissue mRNA or PBMC total RNA. Using its own MiXCR run on the multiplex PCR reads, TCRdb lists one record per CDR3 protein. The sample lists around 350,000 distinct CDR3 sequences, about 40% occurring once. Only a few counts were recorded for this clonotype. Antigen: not known. Germline CDR1 SGHTA, CDR2 FQGNSA. The CDR3 contains 15 residues. V was cut by 3 bases and J by 2 bases, with 13 bases left in between. The chain is built from TRBV7-2 and TRBJ1-1; D is perhaps TRBD1 (6 bases). Specimen: glioma tissue, nonneoplastic brain tissue, or PBMCs (not recorded which). This sequence was found in a human donor with low-grade glioma or glioblastoma, undergoing nonglioma brain surgery, or in good health (not recorded which). CDR3 region: CASSLLGTPNTEAFF. The CDR3 DNA is TGTGCCAGCAGCTTGCTGGGGACACCAAACACTGAAGCTTTCTTT. Supplemented by reference TRBV7-2 and TRBJ1-1, the full variable domain reads GAGVSQSPSNKVTEKGKDVELRCDPISGHTALYWYRQSLGQGLEFLIYFQGNSAPDKSGLPSDRFSAERTGGSVSTLTIQRTQQEDSAVYLCASSLLGTPNTEAFFGQGTRLTVV.